This is a list of T cell receptor beta chains from one sample in a study of T cells in Graves' hyperthyroidism and ophthalmopathy. Via MiXCR, TCRdb re-called the multiplex PCR reads, giving one row per CDR3 protein. The sample comprises approximately 610,000 distinct CDR3 sequences, around 15% of which are singletons, and 3.5% to 4.5% rests with the top ten. Sample: blood. The source is a woman aged 40-49 years with Graves' ophthalmopathy. CDR3s include the opening cysteine and the closing phenylalanine or tryptophan. Fields, in order: clone size, J gene, D gene, V gene, CDR3 DNA, CDR3 protein. D genes are given only for firm matches. Some rows mark clone size as missing; the rest say once, few, many or name a class of expanded clone.

abundance: few; j_gene: TRBJ1-1; d_gene: NA; v_gene: TRBV12-3/TRBV12-4; CDR3nt: TGTGCCAGCAGGGATAGGTACACTGAAGCTTTCTTT; CDR3aa: CASRDRYTEAFF
abundance: many; j_gene: TRBJ2-7; d_gene: TRBD2; v_gene: TRBV27; CDR3nt: TGTGCCAGCAGTCTAGGCCCGCCGGGACTAACCTCCTACGAGCAGTACTTC; CDR3aa: CASSLGPPGLTSYEQYF
abundance: many; j_gene: TRBJ2-3; d_gene: TRBD2; v_gene: TRBV6-2/TRBV6-3; CDR3nt: TGTGCCAGCAGCCCAGCGGGGAACACAGATACGCAGTATTTT; CDR3aa: CASSPAGNTDTQYF
abundance: many; j_gene: TRBJ2-7; d_gene: TRBD1; v_gene: TRBV6-1; CDR3nt: TGTGCCAGTGAGTGGGACAGGAGCTCCTACGAGCAGTACTTC; CDR3aa: CASEWDRSSYEQYF
abundance: NA; j_gene: TRBJ1-5; d_gene: NA; v_gene: TRBV11-2; CDR3nt: TGTGCCAGCAGCTACGCACGTGGTCGCAATCAGCCCCAGCATTTT; CDR3aa: CASSYARGRNQPQHF
abundance: many; j_gene: TRBJ2-4; d_gene: NA; v_gene: TRBV6-5; CDR3nt: TGTGCCAGCCCAGGGAGAAGAAAAAAAGGGGCCAAAAACATTCAGTACTTC; CDR3aa: CASPGRRKKGAKNIQYF
abundance: many; j_gene: TRBJ2-7; d_gene: TRBD1; v_gene: TRBV5-1; CDR3nt: TGCGCCAGCAGCAATGGGGGGACAGGGTTGGGCGAGCAGTACTTC; CDR3aa: CASSNGGTGLGEQYF
abundance: NA; j_gene: TRBJ2-7; d_gene: TRBD2; v_gene: TRBV27; CDR3nt: TGTGCCAGCAAGGCGGGAGGGCCAAGCAACGAGCAGTACTTC; CDR3aa: CASKAGGPSNEQYF
abundance: many; j_gene: TRBJ2-7; d_gene: TRBD2; v_gene: TRBV28; CDR3nt: TGTGCCAGCAGTTTAAGGAGCCGGGGGGACGCCTACGAGCAGTACTTC; CDR3aa: CASSLRSRGDAYEQYF
abundance: many; j_gene: TRBJ1-2; d_gene: NA; v_gene: TRBV5-1; CDR3nt: TGCGCCAGCAGCCCGGTGGAGGGACGACGGTATGGCTACACCTTC; CDR3aa: CASSPVEGRRYGYTF
abundance: NA; j_gene: TRBJ2-7; d_gene: NA; v_gene: TRBV20-1; CDR3nt: TGCAGTGCTTTGGGGATTGTAGGCGTAACCTACGAGCAGTACTTC; CDR3aa: CSALGIVGVTYEQYF
abundance: NA; j_gene: TRBJ2-7; d_gene: NA; v_gene: TRBV27; CDR3nt: TGTGCCAGCAGTTTACGGCCCCGGGACACAAATTCTTACGAGCAGTACTTC; CDR3aa: CASSLRPRDTNSYEQYF
abundance: NA; j_gene: TRBJ1-1; d_gene: NA; v_gene: TRBV3-1; CDR3nt: TGTGCCAGCAGCCCAAATTCCCCAGGGGACACTGAAGCTTTCTTT; CDR3aa: CASSPNSPGDTEAFF
abundance: once; j_gene: TRBJ1-2; d_gene: TRBD1; v_gene: TRBV6-5; CDR3nt: TGTGCCAGCAGTTACTCCGGGACAGGGAGAAACTATGGCTACACCTTC; CDR3aa: CASSYSGTGRNYGYTF
abundance: NA; j_gene: TRBJ2-7; d_gene: TRBD2; v_gene: TRBV6-2/TRBV6-3; CDR3nt: TGTGCCAGCACCATACTAGCGGGAGTACAGGAGCAGTACTTC; CDR3aa: CASTILAGVQEQYF
abundance: NA; j_gene: TRBJ1-1; d_gene: TRBD1; v_gene: TRBV6-1; CDR3nt: TGTGCCACCAGTCCGGGACAGGGACGTACTGAAGCTTTCTTT; CDR3aa: CATSPGQGRTEAFF
abundance: many; j_gene: TRBJ1-1; d_gene: NA; v_gene: TRBV6-2/TRBV6-3; CDR3nt: TGTGCCAGCAGGGGATACGACCAGAACACTGAAGCTTTCTTT; CDR3aa: CASRGYDQNTEAFF
abundance: many; j_gene: TRBJ2-2; d_gene: TRBD1; v_gene: TRBV5-1; CDR3nt: TGCGCCAGCAGCAGAACCGGGACAGGGGCCGGGGAGCTGTTTTTT; CDR3aa: CASSRTGTGAGELFF
abundance: many; j_gene: TRBJ1-1; d_gene: NA; v_gene: TRBV28; CDR3nt: TGTGCCAGCAGTTTGCACCCCTGGGGCACTGAAGCTTTCTTT; CDR3aa: CASSLHPWGTEAFF
abundance: many; j_gene: TRBJ2-7; d_gene: NA; v_gene: TRBV14; CDR3nt: TGTGCCAGCAGCCTCACGAGTCGCTACGAGCAGTACTTC; CDR3aa: CASSLTSRYEQYF
abundance: many; j_gene: TRBJ2-1; d_gene: TRBD2; v_gene: TRBV6-1; CDR3nt: TGTGCCAGCAGCAGACTAGCGGACAATGAGCAGTTCTTC; CDR3aa: CASSRLADNEQFF
abundance: many; j_gene: TRBJ2-7; d_gene: NA; v_gene: TRBV2; CDR3nt: TGTGCCAGCAGGTTAGGGCGGGAATCGAACGAGCAGTACTTC; CDR3aa: CASRLGRESNEQYF
abundance: NA; j_gene: TRBJ1-2; d_gene: NA; v_gene: TRBV20-1; CDR3nt: TGCAGTGCAGTCGAAACGACCGCAGCCTATGGCTACACCTTC; CDR3aa: CSAVETTAAYGYTF
abundance: NA; j_gene: TRBJ1-3; d_gene: NA; v_gene: TRBV6-1; CDR3nt: TGTGCCAGCGTCCCCGAGCCCGGGTCTGGAAACACCATATATTTT; CDR3aa: CASVPEPGSGNTIYF
abundance: NA; j_gene: TRBJ2-5; d_gene: NA; v_gene: TRBV12-3/TRBV12-4; CDR3nt: TGTGCCAGCAGTGAAGAATTCAGGGGAAAGGGGACCCAGTACTTC; CDR3aa: CASSEEFRGKGTQYF
abundance: few; j_gene: TRBJ2-7; d_gene: NA; v_gene: TRBV6-1; CDR3nt: TGTACCAGCAGTACCTCAGGGTACGAGCAGTACTTC; CDR3aa: CTSSTSGYEQYF
abundance: NA; j_gene: TRBJ1-1; d_gene: NA; v_gene: TRBV6-1; CDR3nt: TGTGCCAGCAGGAAGGGATTTGTGGACACTGAAGCTTTCTTT; CDR3aa: CASRKGFVDTEAFF
abundance: many; j_gene: TRBJ2-6; d_gene: NA; v_gene: TRBV2; CDR3nt: TGTGCCAGCAGTGAAGAGGACGTCCTGACTTTC; CDR3aa: CASSEEDVLTF
abundance: many; j_gene: TRBJ2-7; d_gene: TRBD1; v_gene: TRBV2; CDR3nt: TGTGCCAGCGCCACCGGGACAGGGGCCTACGAGCAGTACTTC; CDR3aa: CASATGTGAYEQYF
abundance: NA; j_gene: TRBJ1-1; d_gene: NA; v_gene: TRBV6-7; CDR3nt: TGTGCCAGCAGTTATAGGGGGGCGCGGGCTGAAGCTTTCTTT; CDR3aa: CASSYRGARAEAFF
abundance: many; j_gene: TRBJ2-7; d_gene: NA; v_gene: TRBV27; CDR3nt: TGTGCCAGCAGCCCCAACCGGTGGGGTGGGAGCTACGAGCAGTACTTC; CDR3aa: CASSPNRWGGSYEQYF
abundance: many; j_gene: TRBJ2-2; d_gene: NA; v_gene: TRBV4-3; CDR3nt: TGCGCCAGCAGCCAAAGTAGCGTTCAGAACACCGGGGAGCTGTTTTTT; CDR3aa: CASSQSSVQNTGELFF
abundance: NA; j_gene: TRBJ2-7; d_gene: NA; v_gene: TRBV11-2; CDR3nt: TGTGCCACTTCGTACCCGGAGATAGGCTACGAGCAGTACTTC; CDR3aa: CATSYPEIGYEQYF
abundance: NA; j_gene: TRBJ1-3; d_gene: TRBD1; v_gene: TRBV19; CDR3nt: TGTGCCAGTAGTATGGGACAGTCCTTCTCTGGAAACACCACATATTTT; CDR3aa: CASSMGQSFSGNTTYF